Shown below are 24 T cell receptor beta chains from a single sample sequenced in a study of blood T cells in healthy people across ages. A second PCR, run for roughly 7 to 12 cycles, used a sample-barcoded 5' primer plus a J-beta primer mix. One entry per CDR3 protein results from TCRdb running MiXCR on the 5' RACE reads. The repertoire holds under 1,100,000 distinct CDR3 sequences, with roughly a quarter as singletons. These same records also appear under a second study, on T cells of mothers and their children.

What was sequenced was blood. These receptors were collected from a girl aged 2-9 years in good health.

V gene TRBV6-5 combines with J gene TRBJ2-7; TRBD2 matches at 8 bases. The last part of the DNA fits TRBJ2-5 better; the J call may be wrong. The CDR3 sequence is 13 residues long. CDR1 is MNHEY and CDR2 is SVGAGI in the germline V gene. The CDR3 spells CASRRGGVKTQYF. In DNA form, the CDR3 reads TGTGCCAGCCGTCGGGGGGGGGTTAAGACCCAGTACTTC.

The DNA of the CDR3 is TGTGCCAGCAGTTTATCGTGGGGGGCCAACGTCCTGACTTTC. Protein: CASSLSWGANVLTF. The chain uses TRBV28 and TRBJ2-6; D is unclear. Germline-derived CDR1 and CDR2 are MDHEN and SYDVKM. The CDR3 totals 14 residues. V lost 1 base and J lost 4, with 5 bases in between.

The CDR3: CASRGSRYNEQFF. The DNA for the CDR3 is TGTGCCAGCAGAGGGTCTCGTTACAATGAGCAGTTCTTC. J is TRBJ2-1 and V is TRBV6-2 or TRBV6-3; D gene uncertain. V was pared by 6 bases and J by 4 bases, with 10 bases between. The CDR3 totals 13 residues. Germline assignment: CDR1 MNHEY and CDR2 SVGEGT.

The V gene is TRBV5-1, the J gene TRBJ2-2; D call uncertain. CDR1 is SGHRS and CDR2 is YFSETQ in the germline V gene. This CDR3 contains 15 residues. V was trimmed by 4 bases and J by 4 bases, leaving 14 bases between them. The CDR3 nucleotides are TGCGCCAGCAGCACCGGACCTGGTGGCACCGGGGAGCTGTTTTTT. Amino acid sequence: CASSTGPGGTGELFF. Looking up the rest from reference TRBV5-1 and TRBJ2-2 gives the full variable domain: KAGVTQTPRYLIKTRGQQVTLSCSPISGHRSVSWYQQTPGQGLQFLFEYFSETQRNKGNFPGRFSGRQFSNSRSEMNVSTLELGDSALYLCASSTGPGGTGELFFGEGSRLTVL.

The CDR3 here is CASSERSDNEQFF. In DNA form, the CDR3 reads TGTGCCAGCAGTGAAAGGTCTGACAATGAGCAGTTCTTC. V usage is TRBV6-1 and J usage is TRBJ2-1; unclear D gene. Deletions cut 2 bases from V and 5 bases from J, with 7 bases between. The CDR3 extends over 13 amino acids. Germline V gene sequence: CDR1 MNHNS, CDR2 SASEGT.

This clonotype has just one count. The gene calls are TRBV27 and TRBJ2-5; D not certain. The J call is in doubt because the DNA end fits TRBJ2-7 better. The CDR3 is 14 amino acids. Germline V lookup: CDR1 MNHEY, CDR2 SMNVEV (reference sequence). CDR3 coding DNA: TGTGCCAGCAGTTTAGACGGGTTTATTTACGAGCAGTACTTC. Protein sequence: CASSLDGFIYEQYF.

This clonotype was picked up a small number of times. The V and J genes are TRBV5-1 and TRBJ2-1; D may match TRBD1 or TRBD2 (5 bases each). CDR1 and CDR2 from the germline V gene are SGHRS and YFSETQ. With 3 bases removed from V and 10 bases from J, the gap between germline ends came to 14 bases. The CDR3 covers 13 residues. CDR3 loop: CASSSGATQEQFF. CDR3 sequence (DNA): TGCGCCAGCAGCTCCGGGGCCACTCAGGAGCAGTTCTTC. Filled out from reference TRBV5-1 and TRBJ2-1, the complete variable domain reads KAGVTQTPRYLIKTRGQQVTLSCSPISGHRSVSWYQQTPGQGLQFLFEYFSETQRNKGNFPGRFSGRQFSNSRSEMNVSTLELGDSALYLCASSSGATQEQFFGPGTRLTVL.

This clonotype appeared a few times. V usage is TRBV7-2 and J usage is TRBJ2-5; possible D gene TRBD1, 6 bases. The CDR3 has 15 amino acids. Trimming stripped 5 bases from V and 2 bases from J, with 15 bases between. From germline, CDR1 is SGHTA and CDR2 FQGNSA. The CDR3 sequence is CASSHYYREQETQYF. In nucleotides, the CDR3 is TGTGCCAGCAGCCACTATTACAGGGAGCAAGAGACCCAGTACTTC.

This clonotype was seen only a few times. The rearrangement uses TRBV3-1 and TRBJ2-5; the D gene is possibly TRBD1 (5 bases). Near its end, the DNA agrees better with TRBJ2-1, so the J call may be wrong. The CDR3 consists of 15 residues. Germline-derived CDR1 and CDR2 are LGHDT and YNNKEL (reference sequence). As DNA, the CDR3 is TGTGCCAGCAGCCAAGAAAAGGGGCTACCCGATGAGCAGTTCTTC. Amino acid sequence: CASSQEKGLPDEQFF.

This clonotype has just a few counts. The J gene is TRBJ1-1, the V gene TRBV4-1, with 7 nucleotides matching TRBD1. V lost 5 bases, J lost 10 bases, and 13 bases stayed unmatched. Germline lookup yields CDR1 MGHRA and CDR2 YSYEKL. The CDR3 loop spans 14 amino acids. The CDR3 spells CASSSVGGSGGAFF. CDR3 bases: TGCGCCAGCAGCTCGGTGGGGGGGTCAGGGGGAGCTTTCTTT.

The chain recombines TRBV9 with TRBJ2-1, with TRBD2 as a possible D gene (7 bases). This CDR3 is 14 amino acids long. Germline CDR1 reads SGDLS; CDR2 reads YYNGEE. The V end lost 0 bases, the J end lost 7 bases, and 11 bases lay between the germline ends. The CDR3: CASSVVEGGNEQFF. In nucleotides, the CDR3 is TGTGCCAGCAGCGTAGTTGAGGGGGGGAATGAGCAGTTCTTC.

In this sample, this clonotype turned up a few times. The J gene is TRBJ2-1, the V gene TRBV4-1; D might be TRBD2 (5 bases). This CDR3 comprises 14 residues. Trimming removed 8 bases from V and 5 bases from J, with 16 bases in between. Germline V gene lookup returns CDR1 MGHRA and CDR2 YSYEKL. CDR3 DNA: TGCGCCAGCGAGGGCGTCGGCATGAACAATGAGCAGTTCTTC. Protein product: CASEGVGMNNEQFF.

This clonotype was recorded a few times. The V and J genes are TRBV27 and TRBJ2-5, with a weak D call TRBD1 (6 bases). Trimming cost V 6 bases and J 1 base, with 12 bases left between them. Looked up from germline, CDR1 is MNHEY and CDR2 is SMNVEV (reference sequence). The CDR3 extends over 14 amino acids. CDR3 in amino acids: CASRQTGSQETQYF. The CDR3 bases are TGTGCCAGCAGACAAACAGGGAGCCAAGAGACCCAGTACTTC.

This clonotype has just a few counts. The genes are TRBV28 and TRBJ2-1; TRBD1 agrees at 7 bases. V lost 5 bases, J lost 0 bases, and 7 bases stayed unmatched. CDR3 length equals 16 residues. In germline, CDR1 is MDHEN, CDR2 SYDVKM. The CDR3 DNA is TGTGCCAGCAGTCCAGTACAGGGGCGCTCCTACAATGAGCAGTTCTTC. As protein: CASSPVQGRSYNEQFF.

The chain joins TRBV29-1 to TRBJ1-1; D unclear. The V end lost 4 bases, the J end lost 0 bases, and 12 bases lay between the germline ends. The length of the CDR3 is 14 residues. The germline V gene encodes CDR1 SQVTM and CDR2 ANQGSEA. This CDR3 is CSVGIPGMNTEAFF. The CDR3 bases are TGCAGCGTTGGTATTCCGGGCATGAACACTGAAGCTTTCTTT.

This clonotype has a handful of counts. The chain has TRBV24-1 and TRBJ2-1; 13 bases map to TRBD2. The CDR3 extends over 16 amino acids. The germline CDR1 and CDR2 sequences are KGHDR and SFDVKD. Losses at the gene ends were 4 bases for V and 6 bases for J; bases not matched to a gene: 5. CDR3 sequence reads: CATSDLLAGGLNEQFF. The CDR3 nucleotides read TGTGCCACCAGTGACCTACTAGCGGGGGGGCTCAATGAGCAGTTCTTC.

The V and J genes are TRBV7-9 and TRBJ1-1; the D is unclear. Germline lookup yields CDR1 SEHNR and CDR2 FQNEAQ (reference sequence). This CDR3 comprises 12 residues. V was shortened by 8 bases and J by 1 base, with 8 bases between the two germline ends. The CDR3 DNA reads TGTGCCAGCGGCAGTTCGAACACTGAAGCTTTCTTT. Protein product: CASGSSNTEAFF.

Points on this clonotype: Sequence at one end of the junction differs from germline and may be a read error. The rearrangement joins TRBV15 to TRBJ1-4; TRBD1 might be the D (5 bases). The CDR3 is 12 residues long. Germline V gives CDR1 LNHNV, CDR2 YYDKDF (reference sequence). CDR3: CATSRDGGVRVF. The CDR3 region has the DNA TGTGCCACCAGCAGAGATGGGGGGGTCCGAGTTTTT.

This clonotype was found a few times. The rearrangement uses TRBV5-1 and TRBJ2-5; 9 bases are a match to TRBD1. The better agreement between TRBJ2-7 and the DNA end casts doubt on the J call. Germline lookup yields CDR1 SGHRS and CDR2 YFSETQ. The length of the CDR3 is 14 residues. The CDR3 spells CASSRSGTGYEQYF. DNA of the CDR3: TGCGCCAGCAGCAGATCCGGGACAGGGTACGAGCAGTACTTC.

This clonotype was seen a handful of times. The chain carries TRBV4-1 and TRBJ2-7, with D possibly being TRBD2 (6 bases). This CDR3 has 16 residues. Germline assignment: CDR1 MGHRA and CDR2 YSYEKL. The germline V and J ends were trimmed by 1 base and 0 bases, with 13 bases remaining between them. For the CDR3, the DNA is TGCGCCAGCAGCCAAGCAGGGACCGGGAGCTCCTACGAGCAGTACTTC. This translates into CASSQAGTGSSYEQYF.

This clonotype was detected many times. The chain carries TRBV29-1 and TRBJ2-3; 7 bases are a match to TRBD1. The ends lost 7 bases at V and 5 bases at J; junction bases unmatched: 3. Germline V gives CDR1 SQVTM, CDR2 ANQGSEA. This CDR3 is built from 11 residues. CDR3 residues: CSGRQGDTQYF. CDR3 DNA sequence: TGCAGCGGGCGACAGGGAGATACGCAGTATTTT.

The chain carries TRBV20-1 and TRBJ2-7, with TRBD2 identical over 11 bases. With V trimmed by 0 bases and J by 1 base, 5 bases remained unmatched. This CDR3 contains 16 residues. Germline CDR1 reads DFQATT; CDR2 reads SNEGSKA (reference sequence). The CDR3 coding sequence is TGCAGTGCTAGAGATCCTAGCGGGAGGATTTCCTACGAGCAGTACTTC. Translating it yields CSARDPSGRISYEQYF.

This clonotype has a handful of counts. This rearrangement joins TRBV7-2 to TRBJ2-7; 9 nucleotides align to TRBD1. The CDR3 covers 18 residues. CDR1 is SGHTA, CDR2 FQGNSA, per germline. V dropped 5 bases and J dropped 0; count of bases not matched to a gene: 14. The CDR3 DNA is TGTGCCAGCAGCCTCAGAGGACAGGGGCGCCTAGGCTCCTACGAGCAGTACTTC. This codes for CASSLRGQGRLGSYEQYF. The entire variable domain, with the rest obtained from reference TRBV7-2 and TRBJ2-7, is as follows: GAGVSQSPSNKVTEKGKDVELRCDPISGHTALYWYRQSLGQGLEFLIYFQGNSAPDKSGLPSDRFSAERTGGSVSTLTIQRTQQEDSAVYLCASSLRGQGRLGSYEQYFGPGTRLTVT.

V usage is TRBV27 and J usage is TRBJ1-6; 8 bases agree with TRBD1. The CDR3 consists of 17 residues. Germline trimming cut 6 bases from V and 8 bases from J; bases unmatched to any gene: 15. Germline V gene lookup returns CDR1 MNHEY and CDR2 SMNVEV (reference sequence). The CDR3 DNA reads as TGTGCCAGCAGGCCAGACAGGGGAATTGTCCCTGATTCACCCCTCCACTTT. Protein: CASRPDRGIVPDSPLHF.